This T cell receptor beta chain was sequenced in a study of tumor-infiltrating lymphocytes in glioblastoma multiforme. Study observations and caveats: RNA-based TCR sequencing may distort clone frequencies, since cells carry unequal TCR transcript numbers. The T cells in this sample were not sorted into functional subsets. Only one glioblastoma patient had TCR and mutation analysis.

This clonotype was observed at least ten times. Its matching antigen is unknown. Multiple V-beta primers and a C-beta primer amplified TCRB from RNA. TCRdb passed the multiplex PCR reads through MiXCR, listing each CDR3 protein once. Here the sample spans approximately 20,000 distinct CDR3 sequences, 55% to 70% being singletons. Material: peripheral blood. The sequence was obtained from a male donor with glioblastoma.

CDR3 loop: CASSQPWTSGRNEQFF. Written as DNA, the CDR3 is TGCGCCAGCAGCCAACCATGGACTAGCGGGAGGAATGAGCAGTTCTTC. J is TRBJ2-1 and V is TRBV4-1, with TRBD2 identical over 14 bases. V was pared by 2 bases and J by 7 bases, with 4 bases of the junction left unmatched. The CDR3 runs to 16 residues. The germline CDR1 and CDR2 sequences are MGHRA and YSYEKL.